Listed here are 13 T cell receptor beta chains from one sample, sequenced in a study of T cell responses to AZD1222 COVID-19 vaccine. Profiling relied on immunoSEQ multiplex PCR, and the TCRdb table lists in-frame clones only, not all of them. Seen here are some 120,000 clones, 70% to 90% observed once, and the top ten hold 3.9%. The sequences come from peripheral blood, collected on day 0 of MenACWY control vaccination. Receptor source: an adult in good health.

The V and J genes are TRBV7-3 and TRBJ2-3; possibly TRBD2 for D (5 bases). Germline-derived CDR1 and CDR2 are SGHTA and FQGTGA. Trimming took off 0 bases at V and 1 base at J, with 8 bases between the two ends. This CDR3 region has 15 residues. The CDR3 DNA reads as TGTGCCAGCAGCTTAACCGGACTCCGCACAGATACGCAGTATTTT. Translation: CASSLTGLRTDTQYF.

The chain employs TRBV10-3 and TRBJ2-5, with 8 nucleotides matching TRBD2. V lost 5 bases to trimming and J lost 3 bases; unmatched junction nucleotides: 5. CDR3 length: 14 residues. Germline loops: CDR1 ENHRY, CDR2 SYGVKD. The CDR3 region is CAISFAGGKETQYF. For the CDR3, the DNA is TGTGCCATCAGTTTTGCGGGGGGCAAAGAGACCCAGTACTTC.

The V gene is TRBV13, the J gene TRBJ2-3, with TRBD1 as a possible D gene (5 bases). CDR1 and CDR2 from the germline V gene are PRHDT and FYEKMQ (reference sequence). CDR3 length equals 14 residues. The V and J ends lost 5 bases and 0 bases respectively, with 9 bases between them. In DNA, the CDR3 is TGTGCCAGCAGCGGCAGGGAAAGCACAGATACGCAGTATTTT. Its translation is CASSGRESTDTQYF.

V gene TRBV19 combines with J gene TRBJ1-3, with D maybe TRBD1 (6 bases). The germline V and J ends were trimmed by 5 bases and 0 bases, with 14 bases remaining between them. CDR3 length: 16 residues. Germline V gene lookup returns CDR1 LNHDA and CDR2 SQIVND (reference sequence). This chain's CDR3 is CASSVFSRGSGNTIYF. DNA for the CDR3: TGTGCCAGTAGTGTCTTCAGCAGGGGCTCTGGAAACACCATATATTTT.

The chain combines TRBV19 with TRBJ2-6; possibly TRBD1 or TRBD2 for D (5 bases each). The CDR3 totals 17 residues. Germline lookup yields CDR1 LNHDA and CDR2 SQIVND (reference sequence). Deletions cut 4 bases from V and 0 bases from J, with 13 bases between. CDR3 sequence: CASSNYEGFSGANVLTF. The CDR3 DNA follows: TGTGCCAGTAGTAACTATGAGGGGTTCTCTGGGGCCAACGTCCTGACTTTC.

The V gene is TRBV20-1, the J gene TRBJ2-7; D ambiguous. The germline V and J ends were trimmed by 3 bases and 0 bases, with 12 bases remaining between them. This CDR3 comprises 14 residues. Germline V gene lookup returns CDR1 DFQATT and CDR2 SNEGSKA (reference sequence). The CDR3 DNA sequence: TGCAGTGCTAGTCTACCAAATCCCTCCTACGAGCAGTACTTC. It specifies CSASLPNPSYEQYF.

J is TRBJ2-7 and V is TRBV9, with TRBD1 as a possible D gene (7 bases). The CDR3 has 15 residues. Trimming cost V 3 bases and J 4 bases, with 17 bases left between them. CDR1 is SGDLS and CDR2 is YYNGEE in the germline V gene. The chain's CDR3 is CASSAGSGGNYEQYF. The CDR3 nucleotides read TGTGCCAGCAGCGCGGGGTCAGGGGGGAATTACGAGCAGTACTTC.

The genes are TRBV18 and TRBJ2-3; TRBD1 might be the D (6 bases). Trimming pared 3 bases from V and 4 bases from J, leaving 11 bases between. This CDR3 spans 14 amino acids. Germline CDR1 KGHSH, CDR2 LQKENI. For the CDR3, the DNA is TGTGCCAGCTCACCTACAAACAGGGCAGATACGCAGTATTTT. The encoded protein is CASSPTNRADTQYF.

The sample holds one count of this clone. This rearrangement joins TRBV12-5 to TRBJ1-2; TRBD1 matches 10 bases. Germline values: CDR1 LGHNT, CDR2 FRNRAP. The V gene end was trimmed by 6 bases and the J gene end by 7 bases; junction bases not matched to a gene: 8. The CDR3 runs 14 residues. DNA for the CDR3: TGTGCTAGTGGCTTTGACAGGGGGCTAGGTGGCTACACCTTC. Protein sequence: CASGFDRGLGGYTF.

The chain joins TRBV15 to TRBJ2-1, with 9 bases that match TRBD1. Germline assignment: CDR1 LNHNV and CDR2 YYDKDF (reference sequence). Trimming at V came to 3 bases and at J to 5 bases, leaving 5 bases not matched to a gene. The CDR3 is 15 amino acids. CDR3: CATSRGQGFDNEQFF. CDR3 nucleotides: TGTGCCACCAGCAGGGGACAGGGTTTTGACAATGAGCAGTTCTTC.

The chain couples TRBV29-1 to TRBJ1-4, with D perhaps matching TRBD1 (6 bases). This CDR3 contains 12 residues. The V end lost 6 bases, the J end lost 5 bases, and 10 bases lay between the germline ends. The germline V gene encodes CDR1 SQVTM and CDR2 ANQGSEA. This CDR3 reads CSVSRGNEKLFF. In DNA form, the CDR3 reads TGCAGCGTATCCAGGGGAAATGAAAAACTGTTTTTT. The full variable domain, rest sourced from reference TRBV29-1 and TRBJ1-4, is SAVISQKPSRDICQRGTSLTIQCQVDSQVTMMFWYRQQPGQSLTLIATANQGSEATYESGFVIDKFPISRPNLTFSTLTVSNMSPEDSSIYLCSVSRGNEKLFFGSGTQLSVL.

In its sample, this clone was seen once. The chain links TRBV7-3 to TRBJ2-2; weak D call: TRBD2 (5 bases). Per germline, CDR1 SGHTA and CDR2 FQGTGA. Trimming stripped 4 bases from V and 4 bases from J, with 13 bases between. The CDR3 runs 15 residues. The CDR3 sequence: CASSSTGTSTGELFF. CDR3 nucleotide sequence: TGTGCCAGCAGCTCGACGGGAACGAGCACCGGGGAGCTGTTTTTT.

The V call is TRBV19, the J call TRBJ1-5, with a tentative D call TRBD1 (5 bases). V gave up 5 bases and J gave up 3 bases, with 14 bases separating them. This CDR3 region has 15 residues. Germline CDR1 is LNHDA and CDR2 is SQIVND (reference sequence). For the CDR3, the DNA is TGTGCCAGTAGTGACCGGGGGGGTCACAATCAGCCCCAGCATTTT. Amino acid sequence: CASSDRGGHNQPQHF.